This T cell receptor beta chain was recorded in a study of tumor and adjacent non-tumor tissue in lung cancer listed by TCRdb under 2018. Describing the broader study: Of the cohort, around 12 patients had adenocarcinoma, 2 had squamous cell carcinoma and 1 had small cell lung cancer. Over 25 paired specimens, one tumor and one normal lung sample per patient, were profiled by TCRbeta CDR3 sequencing. Sequencing produced 130,000,000 or so productive TCRbeta reads in total, an average of approximately 4 million reads per sample. Among the approximately 15 patients, ages ranged from about 30 to 80 years, roughly 10 were men and 5 were women, and disease was TNM stage I to III. Using bulk TCRbeta repertoires from over twelve lung cancer patients, the study set lung tumor tissue side by side with matched distant non-tumor lung tissue.

Concerning this clonotype itself: There is no known antigen for this receptor. No per-base quality is available; no much larger clone lies one base away.

What the work shows at the level of the full study, not this receptor alone: The methods do not name the sequencing platform or mention unique molecular identifiers. Tumor tissue showed significantly greater TCR diversity (inverse Simpson) than normal lung tissue (roughly 430 vs 170, P = 0.0075, Mann-Whitney U test). Because peripheral blood was not sequenced, blood TCRbeta repertoires in the lung cancer patients of the study were not examined. The top 100 clones accounted for a significantly larger cumulative portion of the repertoire in normal lung than in tumor tissue. Only roughly 16 patients were included in the cohort, and the need for larger samples and more detailed clinical data was noted by the authors. Significantly higher TCR diversity was found in younger patients, and higher tumor TCR diversity was associated with shorter overall and disease-free survival.

The library was obtained by multiplex PCR. TCRdb names Illumina HiSeq 2500 as the instrument used. Following protocols modified from ARM-PCR, the researchers constructed TCRbeta libraries through three rounds of nested PCR with primers (Table S4). Before sequencing, PCR products of 200-500 bp were excised from the gel and purified with the QIAquick gel extraction kit. Regarding the original processing steps: Trimmomatic was used to clean the reads, FLASH was used to merge the reads into complete CDR3 sequences, and MiTCR was used to assign the reads to V(D)J germline segments. Clonal diversity was calculated as the inverse Simpson's index using VDJtools. A read counted as productive if the sequence was in-frame and lacked a premature stop codon. TCRdb reprocessing: public reads trimmed at Q25 with fastp, clones called with MiXCR, in-frame beta chains kept. Each record represents a unique CDR3 protein, reported with the most common genes and DNA among its rows. In this record, the V and J calls reflect TCRdb's handling and not the investigators' own analysis. This sample lists over 110,000 distinct CDR3 sequences; approximately 72% were detected once. Jointly, the top ten make up roughly 18% of the sample.

Reading the germline V gene (reference sequence) gives CDR1 MNHNY and CDR2 SVGAGI. From the cysteine up to the phenylalanine, the CDR3 has a length of 15 residues. The DNA shown is the 45-base CDR3, in frame from base 1. V is pared back by 2 bases and J by 4 bases, with 14 bases lying between the germline termini. RNA was extracted from bulk unsorted tissue and checked for quality with a NanoDrop ND-1000 and an Agilent 2100. The donors were newly diagnosed lung cancer patients admitted for thoracic surgery in China from August to November 2014 who had not received prior chemotherapy. Patients who had received previous radiotherapy or chemotherapy, or who had another concurrent cancer, were excluded from the study. Surgical tissue pieces of about 1-2.1 cm3 were preserved in RNAlater solution and were kept at -80 degrees C until use.

This chain joins TRBV6-6 to TRBJ1-2, with TRBD1 perhaps the D gene, on 5 matching bases. This sequence was found in a man in his 60s with small cell lung cancer. Sequenced sample: lung tumor tissue. Here the CDR3 is given as CASSYPTGVSYGYTF. The nucleotides read TGTGCCAGCAGTTACCCGACGGGGGTAAGCTATGGCTACACCTTC.